This T cell receptor beta chain appears in the sequencing data of a study of blood T cell repertoires in COVID-19. The overall study: The United States, Italy and Spain supplied acute and convalescent COVID-19 samples. PBMCs, B-cell-depleted T cells, or T cells provided the cDNA or gDNA that made up the material.

Only in-frame clones appear in the TCRdb table, and some are missing; sequencing was by immunoSEQ multiplex PCR. The sample lists 400,000 to 500,000 clones, roughly 88% occurring once. Participant-reported clinical history was the basis for cohort assignment. People in the exposed group encountered a COVID-19 case within 2 weeks before entering the study. Sequencing was carried out using PBMCs or T cells enriched from blood (not recorded which). This TCR was sampled from a woman aged 18 to 35 who had been exposed to COVID-19.

Here the CDR3 DNA reads TGTGCCAGCAGCTCACGACGGACTAGCGGGGGAGAAGAGACCCAGTACTTC. Translation: CASSSRRTSGGEETQYF. V and J are TRBV11-3 and TRBJ2-5; TRBD2 matches at 13 bases. The CDR3 spans 17 residues. In germline, CDR1 is SGHNT, CDR2 YENEEA. The ends lost 4 bases at V and 3 bases at J; junction bases unmatched: 8.